This T cell receptor (beta chain) appears in the sequencing data of a study of blood T cells in healthy people across ages. General observations from the study: The lack of PBMC sorting stopped any conclusive naive versus antigen-experienced comparison.

A second PCR of 7 to 11 cycles used a sample-barcoded 5' primer and a J-beta primer mix. TCRdb re-called the 5' RACE reads through MiXCR, storing one row per CDR3 protein. The table records hundreds of thousands of distinct CDR3 sequences, around 38% of them present only once. Comment on this clonotype: No antigen is known for it.

The clonotype was recovered from a man older than 75 in good health. Specimen: blood.

CDR3 protein: CASRGSTRSSEKLFF. The CDR3 nucleotides are TGTGCCAGCAGGGGAAGTACAAGAAGTTCGGAAAAACTGTTTTTT. This chain links TRBV6-5 with TRBJ1-4; D unclear. Germline V gene data show CDR1 as MNHEY and CDR2 as SVGAGI. The CDR3 loop spans 15 amino acids. Trimming took off 6 bases at V and 8 bases at J, with 19 bases between the two ends.